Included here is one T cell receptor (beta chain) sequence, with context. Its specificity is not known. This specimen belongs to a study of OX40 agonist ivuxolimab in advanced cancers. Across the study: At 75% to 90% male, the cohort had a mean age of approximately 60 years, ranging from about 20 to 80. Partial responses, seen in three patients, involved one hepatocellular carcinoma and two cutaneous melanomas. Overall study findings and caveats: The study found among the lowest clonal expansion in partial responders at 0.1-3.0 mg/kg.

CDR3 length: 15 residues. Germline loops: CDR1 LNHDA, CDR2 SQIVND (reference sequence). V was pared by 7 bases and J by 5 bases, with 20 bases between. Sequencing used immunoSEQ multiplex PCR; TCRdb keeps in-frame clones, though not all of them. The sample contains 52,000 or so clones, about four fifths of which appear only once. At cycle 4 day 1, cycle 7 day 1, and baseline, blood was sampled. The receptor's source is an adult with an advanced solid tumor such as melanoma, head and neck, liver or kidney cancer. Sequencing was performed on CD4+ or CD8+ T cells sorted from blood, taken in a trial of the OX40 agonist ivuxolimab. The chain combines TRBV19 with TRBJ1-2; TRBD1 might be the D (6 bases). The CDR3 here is CASIGRGRDRYGYTF. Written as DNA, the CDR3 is TGTGCCAGTATCGGCAGGGGCAGGGATCGATATGGCTACACCTTC.